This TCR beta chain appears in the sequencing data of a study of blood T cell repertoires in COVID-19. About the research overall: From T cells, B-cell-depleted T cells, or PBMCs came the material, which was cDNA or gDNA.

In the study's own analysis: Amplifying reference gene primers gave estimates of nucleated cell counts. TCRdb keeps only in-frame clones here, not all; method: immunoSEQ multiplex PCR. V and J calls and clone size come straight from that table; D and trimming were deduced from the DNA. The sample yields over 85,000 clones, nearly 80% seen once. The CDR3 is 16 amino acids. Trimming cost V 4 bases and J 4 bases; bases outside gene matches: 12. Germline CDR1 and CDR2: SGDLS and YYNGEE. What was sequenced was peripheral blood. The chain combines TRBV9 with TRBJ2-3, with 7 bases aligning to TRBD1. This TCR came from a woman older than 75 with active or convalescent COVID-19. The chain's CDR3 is CASSPYPGTAPDTQYF. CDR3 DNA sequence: TGTGCCAGCAGCCCCTACCCCGGGACAGCGCCAGATACGCAGTATTTT.